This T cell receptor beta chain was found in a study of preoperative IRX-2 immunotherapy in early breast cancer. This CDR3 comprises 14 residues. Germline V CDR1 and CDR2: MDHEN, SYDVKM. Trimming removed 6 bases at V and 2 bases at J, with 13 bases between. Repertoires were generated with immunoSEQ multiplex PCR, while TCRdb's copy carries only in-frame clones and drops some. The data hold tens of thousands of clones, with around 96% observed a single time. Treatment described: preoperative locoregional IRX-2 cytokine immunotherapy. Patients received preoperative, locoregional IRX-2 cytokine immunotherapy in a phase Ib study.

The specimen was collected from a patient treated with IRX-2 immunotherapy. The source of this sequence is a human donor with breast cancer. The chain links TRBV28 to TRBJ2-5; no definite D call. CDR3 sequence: CASSLPGLQETQYF. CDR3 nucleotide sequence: TGTGCCAGCAGCTTACCCGGGCTTCAAGAGACCCAGTACTTC.